The sample holds one count of the clone carrying this T cell receptor (beta chain). This specimen belongs to a study of T cell changes during pregnancy in multiple sclerosis. Method: immunoSEQ multiplex PCR; TCRdb's copy keeps in-frame clones and lacks some. In the table there are roughly 61,000 clones, 93% of which are singletons. Per the germline V gene, CDR1 is LNHDA and CDR2 is SQIVND (reference sequence). The CDR3 length is 14 residues. The V gene lost 3 bases and the J gene lost 3 bases, with 9 bases spanning the gap. The genes are TRBV19 and TRBJ2-1; D not certain. This TCR was sampled from a female donor with multiple sclerosis, enrolled in a pregnancy study. Sequences were derived from peripheral blood, sampled after pregnancy. This CDR3 reads CASSMRNLYNEQFF. The CDR3 DNA reads TGTGCCAGTAGTATGAGGAACCTCTACAATGAGCAGTTCTTC.